This T cell receptor beta chain was observed in a study of cytomegalovirus exposure and HLA in healthy donors. This CDR3 is 16 amino acids long. Germline-derived CDR1 and CDR2 are SGHKS and YYEKEE (reference sequence). After removal of 0 bases from V and 5 bases from J, the junction contained 3 bases not matched to a gene. The PCR was carried out with 60 Vbeta primers and 13 Jbeta primers. This table comes from immunoSEQ multiplex PCR, and its TCRdb copy is limited to in-frame clones, with some not included. The top ten clones hold approximately 0.66% of a sample with roughly 150,000 clones, about three quarters of them seen once.

The TCR originated in a male donor in good health and CMV-seronegative. V and J are TRBV5-5 and TRBJ1-3; 12 bases are shared with TRBD1. Sample: PBMCs. The CDR3 reads CASSLVGQGARNTIYF. CDR3 DNA: TGTGCCAGCAGCTTGGTGGGACAGGGGGCACGAAACACCATATATTTT.